Listed below are T cell receptor beta chains from one sample, sequenced in a study of CD8+ T cells in alopecia areata. Produced via immunoSEQ multiplex PCR; TCRdb's table is partial and in-frame only. The sample comprises under 130,000 clones, 70% to 90% of which are singletons, and 11% rests with the top ten. This material consisted of CD8+ T cells sorted from blood, taken at week 34, from a patient treated with tofacitinib. The receptors were sampled from a human donor with alopecia areata. CDR3s include the opening cysteine and the closing phenylalanine or tryptophan. A D gene is named only where the DNA matches it firmly. Some rows have no size entry. The others give once, few or many, or a class for an expanded clone.

CASSAGEGGIQETQYF,TGTGCCAGCAGCGCCGGGGAGGGTGGGATCCAAGAGACCCAGTACTTC,TRBJ2-5,TRBV11-3,NA,TRBD2
CASSKGGLAGVGEQFF,TGTGCCAGCAGCAAGGGGGGGTTAGCGGGAGTGGGTGAGCAGTTCTTC,TRBJ2-1,TRBV7-9,NA,TRBD2
CASSIVDNEQFF,TGTGCCAGTAGTATAGTAGACAATGAGCAGTTCTTC,TRBJ2-1,TRBV19,NA,NA
CASSETSPDTQYF,TGTGCCAGCAGCGAGACTAGCCCGGATACGCAGTATTTT,TRBJ2-3,TRBV9,NA,TRBD2
CASGAGGLYEQYF,TGCGCCAGTGGAGCGGGAGGGTTGTACGAGCAGTACTTC,TRBJ2-7,TRBV10-2,NA,TRBD2
CASSLAAQQGDTEAFF,TGTGCCAGCAGCTTAGCGGCCCAACAGGGGGACACTGAAGCTTTCTTT,TRBJ1-1,TRBV11-2,NA,TRBD1
CASSQEEREGSYNEQFF,TGTGCCAGCAGCCAAGAAGAGCGGGAGGGCTCCTACAATGAGCAGTTCTTC,TRBJ2-1,TRBV4-2,NA,TRBD2
CSVAGTGMADTQYF,TGCAGCGTTGCCGGGACAGGGATGGCAGATACGCAGTATTTT,TRBJ2-3,TRBV29-1,NA,TRBD1
CASSLSQGGTPHEQYF,TGCGCCAGCAGCTTGTCCCAGGGGGGAACTCCCCACGAGCAGTACTTC,TRBJ2-7,TRBV5-1,NA,NA
CASSAVLVGGEQYF,TGTGCCAGCAGCGCGGTCCTCGTTGGGGGTGAGCAGTACTTC,TRBJ2-7,TRBV13,NA,NA
CASSFLDGDNEQFF,TGTGCCAGCAGCTTCTTGGACGGAGACAATGAGCAGTTCTTC,TRBJ2-1,TRBV7-9,NA,NA
CASSSSDYGYTF,TGTGCCAGCAGCTCATCAGACTATGGCTACACCTTC,TRBJ1-2,TRBV11-2,NA,NA
CASSSRDAPQVPDTQYF,TGTGCCAGCAGCTCTCGGGACGCGCCTCAGGTCCCAGATACGCAGTATTTT,TRBJ2-3,TRBV7-9,NA,NA
CASSLEDSNQPQHF,TGTGCCAGCAGCTTAGAGGACAGCAATCAGCCCCAGCATTTT,TRBJ1-5,TRBV7-9,NA,NA
CSVDWASYGYTF,TGCAGCGTTGATTGGGCCTCCTATGGCTACACCTTC,TRBJ1-2,TRBV29-1,NA,NA
CASSPSLTGTGANEQFF,TGTGCCAGCAGCCCTTCCCTTACCGGGACAGGGGCGAATGAGCAGTTCTTC,TRBJ2-1,TRBV4-2,NA,TRBD1
CASSPFRTSGIVEYF,TGTGCCAGTAGTCCCTTTCGGACTAGCGGGATCGTCGAGTACTTC,TRBJ2-7,TRBV19,NA,TRBD2
CASSPGTGYEQYF,TGTGCCAGCAGCCCCGGGACAGGGTACGAGCAGTACTTC,TRBJ2-7,TRBV6-5,NA,TRBD1
CASSYDRYEQYF,TGTGCCAGCAGTTACGATCGCTACGAGCAGTACTTC,TRBJ2-7,TRBV6-5,few,NA
CASGDRVQETQYF,TGTGCCAGCGGCGACAGGGTCCAAGAGACCCAGTACTTC,TRBJ2-5,TRBV7-2,few,TRBD1
CSVTSGGTRQPQHF,TGCAGCGTTACCTCGGGGGGCACTAGACAGCCCCAGCATTTT,TRBJ1-5,TRBV29-1,NA,NA
CASSLAALAEWNEQFF,TGTGCCAGCAGCTTAGCTGCCCTAGCGGAGTGGAATGAGCAGTTCTTC,TRBJ2-1,TRBV7-6,NA,TRBD2
CASSPRDSYYNEQFF,TGTGCCAGCAGCCCCCGGGACTCCTACTACAATGAGCAGTTCTTC,TRBJ2-1,TRBV6-1,NA,NA
CASSRSEQAPNTEAFF,TGTGCCAGCAGCCGAAGCGAACAGGCCCCGAACACTGAAGCTTTCTTT,TRBJ1-1,TRBV14,NA,NA
CSATDYGYTF,TGCAGTGCGACCGACTATGGCTACACCTTC,TRBJ1-2,TRBV20-1,NA,NA
CAWSVFPDGYTF,TGTGCCTGGAGTGTCTTTCCGGACGGCTACACCTTC,TRBJ1-2,TRBV30,NA,NA
CASSHLGSSGNTIYF,TGTGCCAGCAGCCACCTAGGCAGTTCTGGAAACACCATATATTTT,TRBJ1-3,TRBV7-6,NA,NA
CSVGVDDRANTGELFF,TGCAGCGTTGGGGTGGACGACAGGGCGAACACCGGGGAGCTGTTTTTT,TRBJ2-2,TRBV29-1,NA,TRBD1
CSVEDRASRTDTQYF,TGCAGCGTTGAAGATCGGGCGAGTCGCACAGATACGCAGTATTTT,TRBJ2-3,TRBV29-1,once,NA
CASSLLAGDTQYF,TGCGCCAGCAGCTTACTAGCCGGAGATACGCAGTATTTT,TRBJ2-3,TRBV5-1,NA,NA
CASSMDRGLEDTQYF,TGTGCCAGTAGTATGGACAGGGGGCTTGAAGATACGCAGTATTTT,TRBJ2-3,TRBV19,NA,TRBD1
CASSLTAGTVDEQYF,TGTGCCAGCAGCTTAACGGCAGGGACAGTAGACGAGCAGTACTTC,TRBJ2-7,TRBV7-3,NA,TRBD1
CSVVSPSPPGSGANVLTF,TGCAGCGTTGTATCCCCGTCACCTCCAGGGTCTGGGGCCAACGTCCTGACTTTC,TRBJ2-6,TRBV29-1,NA,NA
CASSYGVGGLYETQYF,TGTGCCAGCAGTTACGGTGTCGGGGGTCTTTATGAGACCCAGTACTTC,TRBJ2-5,TRBV6-5,NA,NA
CASSLQTANYGYTF,TGTGCCAGCAGCTTACAGACAGCGAACTATGGCTACACCTTC,TRBJ1-2,TRBV7-8,NA,NA
CASSRMRLAGSALAKNIQYF,TGCGCCAGCAGCCGAATGCGACTAGCGGGATCCGCATTAGCCAAAAACATTCAGTACTTC,TRBJ2-4,TRBV4-1,NA,TRBD2
CASSYRTRPSSYEQYF,TGTGCCAGCAGCTATCGGACACGACCGAGCTCCTACGAGCAGTACTTC,TRBJ2-7,TRBV13,NA,NA
CASSPPSYNEQFF,TGTGCCAGCTCACCCCCCAGCTACAATGAGCAGTTCTTC,TRBJ2-1,TRBV18,once,NA
CASSVEQAPFSGNTIYF,TGTGCCAGCAGCGTAGAACAGGCCCCTTTCTCTGGAAACACCATATATTTT,TRBJ1-3,TRBV9,NA,NA
CASSDGTGAYEQYF,TGCGCCAGCAGCGATGGGACAGGGGCCTACGAGCAGTACTTC,TRBJ2-7,TRBV5-1,NA,TRBD1